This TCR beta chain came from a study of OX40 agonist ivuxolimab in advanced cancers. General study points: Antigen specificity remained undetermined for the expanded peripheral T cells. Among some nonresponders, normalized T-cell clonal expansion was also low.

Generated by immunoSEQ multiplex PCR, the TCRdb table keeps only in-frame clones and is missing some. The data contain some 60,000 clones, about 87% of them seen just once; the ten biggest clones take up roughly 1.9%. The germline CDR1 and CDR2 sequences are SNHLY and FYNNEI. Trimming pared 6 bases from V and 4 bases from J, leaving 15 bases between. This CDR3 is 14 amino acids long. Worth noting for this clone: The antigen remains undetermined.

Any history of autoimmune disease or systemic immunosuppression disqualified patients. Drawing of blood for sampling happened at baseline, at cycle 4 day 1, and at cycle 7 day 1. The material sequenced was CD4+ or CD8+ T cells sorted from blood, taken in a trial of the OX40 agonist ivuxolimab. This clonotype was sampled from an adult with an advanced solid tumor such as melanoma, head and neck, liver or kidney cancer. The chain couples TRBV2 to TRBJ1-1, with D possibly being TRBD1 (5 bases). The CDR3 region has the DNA TGTGCCAGCAGAAACCGCAGGGAGGGCACTGAAGCTTTCTTT. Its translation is CASRNRREGTEAFF.